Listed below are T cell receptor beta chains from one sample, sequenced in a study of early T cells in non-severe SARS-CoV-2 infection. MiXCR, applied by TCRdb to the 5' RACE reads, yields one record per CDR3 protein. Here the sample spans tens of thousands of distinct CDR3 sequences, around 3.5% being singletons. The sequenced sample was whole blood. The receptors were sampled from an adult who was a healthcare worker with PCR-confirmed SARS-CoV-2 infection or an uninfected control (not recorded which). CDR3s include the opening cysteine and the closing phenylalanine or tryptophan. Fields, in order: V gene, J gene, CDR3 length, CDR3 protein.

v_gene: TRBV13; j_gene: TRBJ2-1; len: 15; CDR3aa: CASSFGTSGYNEQFF
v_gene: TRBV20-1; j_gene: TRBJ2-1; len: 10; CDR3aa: CSADYNEQFF
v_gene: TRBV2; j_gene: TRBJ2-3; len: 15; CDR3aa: CASSPLAGLTDTQYF
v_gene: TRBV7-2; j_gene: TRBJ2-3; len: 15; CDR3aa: CASSPRQGGADTQYF
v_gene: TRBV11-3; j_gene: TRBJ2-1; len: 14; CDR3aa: CASSLGGRNNEQFF
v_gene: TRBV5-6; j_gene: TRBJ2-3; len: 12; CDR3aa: CASSSKFDTQYF
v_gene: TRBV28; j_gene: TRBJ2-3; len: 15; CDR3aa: CASSNGLAGTVTQYF
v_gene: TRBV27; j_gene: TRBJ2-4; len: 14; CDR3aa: CASSPSGTKNIQYF
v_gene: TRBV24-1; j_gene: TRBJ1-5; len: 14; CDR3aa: CATSGRDAHQPQHF
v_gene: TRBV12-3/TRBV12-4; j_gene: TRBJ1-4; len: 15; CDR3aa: CASSLDVGSREKLFF
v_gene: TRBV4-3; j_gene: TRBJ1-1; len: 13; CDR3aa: CASSQDSEQEAFF
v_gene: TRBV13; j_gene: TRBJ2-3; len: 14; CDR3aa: CASSFTGVADTQYF
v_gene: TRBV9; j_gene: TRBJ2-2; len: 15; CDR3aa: CASSVHGEFTGELFF
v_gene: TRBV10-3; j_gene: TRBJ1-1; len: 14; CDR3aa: CAISEGPRNTEAFF
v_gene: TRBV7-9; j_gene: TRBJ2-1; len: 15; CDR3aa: CASSSSSGPLTEQFF
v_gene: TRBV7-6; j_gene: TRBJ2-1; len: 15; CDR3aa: CASSPQGGVINEQFF
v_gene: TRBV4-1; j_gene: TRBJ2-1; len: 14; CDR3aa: CASSPRGLGNEQFF
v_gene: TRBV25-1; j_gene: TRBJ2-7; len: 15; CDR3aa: CASSKASGRFYEQYF
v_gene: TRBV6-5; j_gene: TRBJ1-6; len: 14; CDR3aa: CASSYGGGFSPLHF
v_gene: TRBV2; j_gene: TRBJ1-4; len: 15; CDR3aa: CASSSADRAGEKLFF
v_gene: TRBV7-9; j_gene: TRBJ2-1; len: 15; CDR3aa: CASSIATSGHNEQFF
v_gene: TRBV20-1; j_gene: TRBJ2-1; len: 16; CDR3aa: CSARDRAASSYNEQFF
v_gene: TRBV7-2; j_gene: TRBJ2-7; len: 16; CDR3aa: CASSSTAGLAGYEQYF
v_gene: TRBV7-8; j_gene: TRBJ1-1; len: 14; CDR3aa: CASSRRAGHTEAFF
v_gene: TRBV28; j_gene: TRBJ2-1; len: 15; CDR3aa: CASSLQDRVNNEQFF
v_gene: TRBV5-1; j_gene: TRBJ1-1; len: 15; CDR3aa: CASSLAGRANTEAFF